This T cell receptor beta chain stems from a study of neoadjuvant nivolumab and ipilimumab in lung cancer. General study results and limits: Compared with tumor-adjacent uninvolved lung, resected tumors showed greater richness and clonality.

TCRdb's copy holds only in-frame clones and misses some; the assay was immunoSEQ multiplex PCR. The table lists tens of thousands of clones, roughly 91% of them singletons, with more than 3% in the top ten. The CDR3 is made up of 14 amino acids. J lost 10 bases, V lost 5 bases, and 7 bases had no gene match. The germline CDR1 and CDR2 sequences are SGHAT and FQNNGV. This clone was observed once. As yet, its antigen is unknown. Sequencing used blood, obtained before neoadjuvant nivolumab, alone or with ipilimumab. The rearrangement joins TRBV11-2 to TRBJ2-1, with 11 bases matching TRBD1. This sequence originates from an adult with non-small cell lung cancer. Some clones in this sample may be carry-over from other donors' samples. Here the CDR3 DNA reads TGTGCCAGCAGCAGAGGGACAGGGGGTCGGGAGCAGTTCTTC. This gives the protein CASSRGTGGREQFF.